These T cell receptor beta chains were read from a single sample in a study of T-cell reconstitution after alpha-beta-depleted transplantation in children. TCRdb reprocessed the PCR reads via MiXCR and lists one record per CDR3 protein. Among over 300,000 distinct CDR3 sequences listed, over 9% were seen once. The material was PBMCs from the stem cell graft donor, obtained from the stem cell graft. These receptor sequences come from a human donor who donated a stem cell graft to a child with acute lymphoblastic leukemia. Each CDR3 is given with its conserved first and last residue. A D gene is named only where the DNA matches it firmly. The size field is filled for only some rows; it gives once, few, many or a size class.

-	many	TRBV27	TRBJ1-1	CASSSSSSYEAFF	TGTGCCAGCAGTTCCTCCAGTAGCTATGAAGCTTTCTTT
TRBD2	few	TRBV12-3/TRBV12-4	TRBJ2-7	CASSSRLASSYEQYF	TGTGCCAGCAGTTCCCGACTAGCGAGCTCCTACGAGCAGTACTTC
-	-	TRBV7-7	TRBJ2-5	CASSLGEAYQETQYF	TGTGCTAGCAGCTTGGGAGAAGCGTACCAAGAGACCCAGTACTTC
TRBD2	many	TRBV27	TRBJ2-1	CASSSRTSGRGYNEQFF	TGTGCCAGCAGTTCAAGGACTAGCGGGAGAGGCTACAATGAGCAGTTCTTC
TRBD1	few	TRBV14	TRBJ2-1	CASSQTGTGIYNEQFF	TGTGCCAGCAGCCAAACCGGGACAGGGATCTACAATGAGCAGTTCTTC
-	once	TRBV5-1	TRBJ2-7	CAGSLARGNYEQYF	TGCGCCGGCAGCTTGGCCCGGGGGAACTACGAGCAGTACTTC
-	few	TRBV4-1	TRBJ2-1	CASSQAPDEQFF	TGCGCCAGCAGCCAAGCACCCGATGAGCAGTTCTTC
TRBD1	few	TRBV18	TRBJ1-2	CASSPTYDRVGYTF	TGTGCCAGCTCACCAACTTATGACAGGGTGGGCTACACCTTC
-	many	TRBV6-5	TRBJ1-1	CASSYSPRVMNTEAFF	TGTGCCAGCAGTTACTCGCCAAGGGTAATGAACACTGAAGCTTTCTTT
TRBD2	few	TRBV5-1	TRBJ2-7	CASSMGLAGSSYEQYF	TGCGCCAGCAGCATGGGACTAGCGGGGAGCTCCTACGAGCAGTACTTC
-	few	TRBV27	TRBJ2-7	CASSLKGIMAYEQYF	TGTGCCAGCAGTTTAAAGGGGATTATGGCCTACGAGCAGTACTTC
TRBD2	-	TRBV29-1	TRBJ2-4	CSVSIAGENIQYF	TGCAGCGTTAGTATAGCGGGGGAAAACATTCAGTACTTC
-	-	TRBV9	TRBJ2-1	CASSAKGISASSYNEQFF	TGTGCCAGCAGCGCAAAGGGGATTAGCGCGAGCTCCTACAATGAGCAGTTCTTC
-	once	TRBV4-1	TRBJ1-3	CASSQVPGTGNTIYF	TGCGCCAGCAGCCAAGTTCCGGGTACAGGAAACACCATATATTTT
-	-	TRBV5-1	TRBJ2-2	CASSLAREATGELFF	TGCGCCAGCAGCTTGGCCAGGGAGGCCACCGGGGAGCTGTTTTTT
-	few	TRBV6-5	TRBJ2-6	CASSYGNPLSGANVLTF	TGTGCCAGCAGTTACGGGAACCCGCTTTCTGGGGCCAACGTCCTGACTTTC
-	-	TRBV29-1	TRBJ1-1	CSVEDLTGRPLNTEAFF	TGCAGCGTTGAAGATCTAACGGGACGGCCTTTGAACACTGAAGCTTTCTTT
-	few	TRBV20-1	TRBJ2-7	CSAGRGEAFSYEQYF	TGCAGTGCTGGACGGGGTGAAGCATTCTCCTACGAGCAGTACTTC
TRBD2	few	TRBV12-3/TRBV12-4	TRBJ2-2	CASSAGQSGRAGELFF	TGTGCCAGCAGTGCGGGGCAGAGCGGGAGGGCCGGGGAGCTGTTTTTT
-	-	TRBV20-1	TRBJ2-7	CSARDLEGAEPYEQYF	TGCAGTGCTAGAGATTTGGAGGGGGCGGAACCTTACGAGCAGTACTTC
TRBD2	few	TRBV12-3/TRBV12-4	TRBJ2-7	CASSLGLAAPSSYEQYF	TGTGCCAGCAGTTTGGGACTAGCGGCGCCGAGCTCCTACGAGCAGTACTTC
-	-	TRBV7-2	TRBJ2-7	CASSLAGTNTPYEQYF	TGTGCCAGCAGCTTAGCGGGGACAAACACTCCCTACGAGCAGTACTTC
-	few	TRBV7-3	TRBJ2-1	CASSNYGYNEQFF	TGTGCCAGCAGCAACTATGGCTACAATGAGCAGTTCTTC
TRBD2	-	TRBV20-1	TRBJ2-1	CSAGTGHRAGLAGGSYNEQFF	TGCAGTGCTGGGACAGGTCACCGCGCCGGACTAGCGGGGGGCTCCTACAATGAGCAGTTCTTC
TRBD1	-	TRBV29-1	TRBJ1-2	CSGGQGPGYTF	TGCAGCGGCGGACAGGGTCCCGGCTACACCTTC
-	-	TRBV20-1	TRBJ2-1	CSALGGRDEQFF	TGCAGTGCTCTGGGTGGTAGGGATGAGCAGTTCTTC